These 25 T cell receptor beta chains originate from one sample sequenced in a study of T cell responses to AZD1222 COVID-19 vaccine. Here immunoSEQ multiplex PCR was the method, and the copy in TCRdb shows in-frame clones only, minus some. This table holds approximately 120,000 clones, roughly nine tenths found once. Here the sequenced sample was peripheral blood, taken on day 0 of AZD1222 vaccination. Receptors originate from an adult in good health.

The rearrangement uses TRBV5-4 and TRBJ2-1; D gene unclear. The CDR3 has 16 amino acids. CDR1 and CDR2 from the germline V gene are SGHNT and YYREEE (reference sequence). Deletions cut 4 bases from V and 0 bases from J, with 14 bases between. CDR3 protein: CASSAPDFGSYNEQFF. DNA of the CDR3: TGTGCCAGCAGCGCCCCCGACTTTGGCTCCTACAATGAGCAGTTCTTC.

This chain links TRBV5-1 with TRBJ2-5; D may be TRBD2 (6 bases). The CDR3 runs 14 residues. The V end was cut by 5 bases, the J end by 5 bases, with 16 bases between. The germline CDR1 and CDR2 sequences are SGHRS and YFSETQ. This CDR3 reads CASRNTAGTETQYF. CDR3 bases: TGCGCCAGCAGGAACACCGCGGGAACTGAGACCCAGTACTTC.

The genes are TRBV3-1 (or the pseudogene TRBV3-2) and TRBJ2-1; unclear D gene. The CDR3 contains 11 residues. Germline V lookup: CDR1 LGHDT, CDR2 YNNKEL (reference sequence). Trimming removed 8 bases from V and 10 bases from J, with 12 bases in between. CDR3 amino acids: CASGKRAEQFF. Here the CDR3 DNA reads TGTGCCAGCGGCAAGAGAGCGGAGCAGTTCTTC.

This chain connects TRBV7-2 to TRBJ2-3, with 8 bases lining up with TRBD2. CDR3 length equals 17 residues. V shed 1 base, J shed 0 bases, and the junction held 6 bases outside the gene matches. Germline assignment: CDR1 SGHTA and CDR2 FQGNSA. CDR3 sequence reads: CASSLVAGGPSTDTQYF. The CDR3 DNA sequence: TGTGCCAGCAGCTTAGTGGCGGGGGGACCTAGCACAGATACGCAGTATTTT.

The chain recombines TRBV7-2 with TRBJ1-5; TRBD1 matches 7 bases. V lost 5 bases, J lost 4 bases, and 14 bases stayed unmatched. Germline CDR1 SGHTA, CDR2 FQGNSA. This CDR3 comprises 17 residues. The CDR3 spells CASSRGDSLAGNQPQHF. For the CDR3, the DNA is TGTGCCAGCAGCAGGGGGGACAGCCTGGCTGGTAATCAGCCCCAGCATTTT.

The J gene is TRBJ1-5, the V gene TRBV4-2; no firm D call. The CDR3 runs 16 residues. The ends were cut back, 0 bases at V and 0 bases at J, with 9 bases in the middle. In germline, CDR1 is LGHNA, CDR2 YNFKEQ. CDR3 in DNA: TGTGCCAGCAGCCAAGATCGGTCCCATAGCAATCAGCCCCAGCATTTT. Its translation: CASSQDRSHSNQPQHF.

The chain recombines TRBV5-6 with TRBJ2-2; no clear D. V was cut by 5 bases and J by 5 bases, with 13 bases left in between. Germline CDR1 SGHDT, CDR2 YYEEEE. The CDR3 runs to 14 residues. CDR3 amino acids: CASRYLLRTGELFF. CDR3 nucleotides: TGTGCCAGCAGATACCTACTGAGAACCGGGGAGCTGTTTTTT.

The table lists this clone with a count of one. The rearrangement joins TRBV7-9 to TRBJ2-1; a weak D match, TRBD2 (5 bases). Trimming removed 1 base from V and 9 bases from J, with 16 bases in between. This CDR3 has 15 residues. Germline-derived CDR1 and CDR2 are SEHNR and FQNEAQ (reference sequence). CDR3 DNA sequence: TGTGCCAGCAGCTTAGTGCCCGCGCCTCGGGGTGAGCAGTTCTTC. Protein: CASSLVPAPRGEQFF.

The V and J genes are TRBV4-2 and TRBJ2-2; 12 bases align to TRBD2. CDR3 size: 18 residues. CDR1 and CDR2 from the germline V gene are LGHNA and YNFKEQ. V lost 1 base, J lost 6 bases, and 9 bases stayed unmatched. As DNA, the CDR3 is TGTGCCAGCAGCCAAGGGCTAGCGGGGGGGCCGATCCCCGGGGAGCTGTTTTTT. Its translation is CASSQGLAGGPIPGELFF.

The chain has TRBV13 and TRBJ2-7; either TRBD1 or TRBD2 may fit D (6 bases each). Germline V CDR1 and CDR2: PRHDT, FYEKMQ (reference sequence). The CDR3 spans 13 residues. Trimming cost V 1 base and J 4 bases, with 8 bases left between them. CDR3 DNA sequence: TGTGCCAGCAGCTTAGCGGGGGCATACGAGCAGTACTTC. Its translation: CASSLAGAYEQYF.

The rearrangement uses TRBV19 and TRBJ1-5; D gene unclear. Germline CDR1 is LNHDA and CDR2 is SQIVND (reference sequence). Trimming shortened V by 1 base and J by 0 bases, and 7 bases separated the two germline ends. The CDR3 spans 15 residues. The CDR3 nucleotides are TGTGCCAGTAGTATAGCGGCAGTTAGCAATCAGCCCCAGCATTTT. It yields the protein CASSIAAVSNQPQHF.

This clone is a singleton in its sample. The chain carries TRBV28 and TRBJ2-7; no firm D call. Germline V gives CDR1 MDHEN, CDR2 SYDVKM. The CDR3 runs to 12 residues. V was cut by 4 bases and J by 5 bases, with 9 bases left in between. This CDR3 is CASSSWEHEQYF. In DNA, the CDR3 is TGTGCCAGCAGTTCTTGGGAACACGAGCAGTACTTC.

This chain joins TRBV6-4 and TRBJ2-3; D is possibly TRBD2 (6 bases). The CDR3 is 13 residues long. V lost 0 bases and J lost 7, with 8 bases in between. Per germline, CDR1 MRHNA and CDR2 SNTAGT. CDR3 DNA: TGTGCCAGCAGTGACTCCGGGGGTAATACGCAGTATTTT. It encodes CASSDSGGNTQYF.

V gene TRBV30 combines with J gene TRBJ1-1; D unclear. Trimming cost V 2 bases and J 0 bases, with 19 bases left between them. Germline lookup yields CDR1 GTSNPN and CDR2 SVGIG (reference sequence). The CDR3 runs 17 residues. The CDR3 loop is CAWSLLRVRAMNTEAFF. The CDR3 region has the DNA TGTGCCTGGAGTCTACTGAGGGTGAGAGCGATGAACACTGAAGCTTTCTTT.

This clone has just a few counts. The DNA of the CDR3 is TGTGCCAGCAGTTACTCGTCAGGGGGAGAAACTGAAGCTTTCTTT. Translating it yields CASSYSSGGETEAFF. V and J are TRBV6-5 and TRBJ1-1, with 7 bases matching TRBD1. Germline CDR1 reads MNHEY; CDR2 reads SVGAGI. The V and J ends lost 0 bases and 5 bases, in that order; junction bases with no gene match: 6. This CDR3 is 15 amino acids long.

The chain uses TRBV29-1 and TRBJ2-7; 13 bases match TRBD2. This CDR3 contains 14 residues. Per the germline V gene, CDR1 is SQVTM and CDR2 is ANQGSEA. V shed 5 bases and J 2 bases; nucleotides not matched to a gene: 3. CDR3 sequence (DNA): TGCAGCGTTCTGGGACTAGCGGGGCCCTACGAGCAGTACTTC. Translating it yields CSVLGLAGPYEQYF.

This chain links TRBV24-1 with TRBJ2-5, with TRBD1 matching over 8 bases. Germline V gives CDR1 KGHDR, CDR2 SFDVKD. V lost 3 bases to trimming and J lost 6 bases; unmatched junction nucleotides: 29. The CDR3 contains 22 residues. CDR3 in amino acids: CATSDERTGRRANQILSKTQYF. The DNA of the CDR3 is TGTGCCACCAGTGATGAGCGGACAGGGCGGAGGGCTAACCAGATTCTTTCTAAGACCCAGTACTTC.

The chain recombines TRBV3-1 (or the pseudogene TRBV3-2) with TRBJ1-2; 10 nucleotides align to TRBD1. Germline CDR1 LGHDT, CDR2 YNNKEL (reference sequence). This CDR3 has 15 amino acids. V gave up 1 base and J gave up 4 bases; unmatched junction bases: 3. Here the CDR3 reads CASSQATGGTYGYTF. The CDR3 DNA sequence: TGTGCCAGCAGCCAAGCGACAGGGGGCACCTATGGCTACACCTTC.

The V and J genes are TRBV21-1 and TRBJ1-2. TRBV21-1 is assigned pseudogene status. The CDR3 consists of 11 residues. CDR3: CACSAYYGYTF. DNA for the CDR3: TGTGCCTGCAGCGCCTACTATGGCTACACCTTC.

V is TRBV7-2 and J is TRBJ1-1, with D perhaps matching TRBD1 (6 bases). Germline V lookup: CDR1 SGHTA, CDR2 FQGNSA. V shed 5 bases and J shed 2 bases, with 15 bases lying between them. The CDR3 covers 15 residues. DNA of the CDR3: TGTGCCAGCAGCGTAGGCAGACAGGCTAACACTGAAGCTTTCTTT. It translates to CASSVGRQANTEAFF.

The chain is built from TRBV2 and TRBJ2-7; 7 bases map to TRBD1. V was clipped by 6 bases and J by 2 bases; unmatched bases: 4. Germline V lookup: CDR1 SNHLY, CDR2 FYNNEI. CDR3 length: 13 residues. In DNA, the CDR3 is TGTGCCAGCAGATGGGACAGCCCCTACGAGCAGTACTTC. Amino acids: CASRWDSPYEQYF.

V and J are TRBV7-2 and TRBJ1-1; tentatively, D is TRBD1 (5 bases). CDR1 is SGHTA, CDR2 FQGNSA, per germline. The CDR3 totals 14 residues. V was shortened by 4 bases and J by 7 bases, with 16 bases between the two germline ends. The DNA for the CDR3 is TGTGCCAGCAGCTCCAGGAGGGGAGCGAATGAAGCTTTCTTT. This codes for CASSSRRGANEAFF. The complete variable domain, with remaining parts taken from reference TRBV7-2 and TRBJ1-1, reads GAGVSQSPSNKVTEKGKDVELRCDPISGHTALYWYRQSLGQGLEFLIYFQGNSAPDKSGLPSDRFSAERTGGSVSTLTIQRTQQEDSAVYLCASSSRRGANEAFFGQGTRLTVV.

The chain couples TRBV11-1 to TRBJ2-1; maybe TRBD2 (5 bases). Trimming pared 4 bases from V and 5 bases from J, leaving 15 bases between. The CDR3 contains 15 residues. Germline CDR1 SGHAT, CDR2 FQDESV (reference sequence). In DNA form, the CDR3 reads TGTGCCAGCAGCTCCTCTCCCCGGGGTAACAATGAGCAGTTCTTC. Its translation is CASSSSPRGNNEQFF.

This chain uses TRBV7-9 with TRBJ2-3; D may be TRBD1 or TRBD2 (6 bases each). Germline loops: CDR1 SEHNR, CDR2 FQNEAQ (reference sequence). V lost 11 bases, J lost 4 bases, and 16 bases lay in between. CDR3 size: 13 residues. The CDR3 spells CAVTTGASDTQYF. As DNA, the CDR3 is TGTGCCGTCACAACGGGGGCCTCAGATACGCAGTATTTT.

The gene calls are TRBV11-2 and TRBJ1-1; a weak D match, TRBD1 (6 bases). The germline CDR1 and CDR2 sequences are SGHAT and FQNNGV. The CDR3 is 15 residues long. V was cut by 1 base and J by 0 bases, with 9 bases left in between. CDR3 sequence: CASSLVGHLNTEAFF. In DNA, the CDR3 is TGTGCCAGCAGCTTAGTGGGACACTTGAACACTGAAGCTTTCTTT.